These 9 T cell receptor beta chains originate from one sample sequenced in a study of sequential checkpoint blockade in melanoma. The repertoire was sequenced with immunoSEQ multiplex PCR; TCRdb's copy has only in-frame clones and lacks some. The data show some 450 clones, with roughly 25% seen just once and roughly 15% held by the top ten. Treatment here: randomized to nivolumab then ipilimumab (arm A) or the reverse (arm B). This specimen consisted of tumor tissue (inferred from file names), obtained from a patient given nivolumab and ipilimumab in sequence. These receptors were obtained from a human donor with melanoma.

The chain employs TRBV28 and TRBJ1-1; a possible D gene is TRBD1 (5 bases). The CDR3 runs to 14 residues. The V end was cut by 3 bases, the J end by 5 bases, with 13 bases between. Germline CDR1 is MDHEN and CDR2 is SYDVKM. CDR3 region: CASSFWDLGTEAFF. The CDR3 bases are TGTGCCAGCAGTTTTTGGGACCTAGGGACTGAAGCTTTCTTT.

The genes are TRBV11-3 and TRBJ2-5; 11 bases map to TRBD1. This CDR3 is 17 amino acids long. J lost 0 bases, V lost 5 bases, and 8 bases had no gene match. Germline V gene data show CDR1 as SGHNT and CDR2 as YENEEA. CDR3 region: CASSPSRDRGYQETQYF. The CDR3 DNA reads TGTGCCAGCAGCCCTAGCCGGGACAGGGGGTACCAAGAGACCCAGTACTTC. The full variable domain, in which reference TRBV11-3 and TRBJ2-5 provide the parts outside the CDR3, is EAGVVQSPRYKIIEKKQPVAFWCNPISGHNTLYWYLQNLGQGPELLIRYENEEAVDDSQLPKDRFSAERLKGVDSTLKIQPAELGDSAVYLCASSPSRDRGYQETQYFGPGTRLLVL.

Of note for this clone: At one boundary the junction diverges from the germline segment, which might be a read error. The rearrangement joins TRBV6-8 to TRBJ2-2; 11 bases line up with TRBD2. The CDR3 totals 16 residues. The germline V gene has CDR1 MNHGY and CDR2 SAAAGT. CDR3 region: CASSDSSSGGAGELFF. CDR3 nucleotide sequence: TGTGCCAGCAGTGACTCGAGTAGCGGGGGGGCCGGGGAGCTGTTTTTT.

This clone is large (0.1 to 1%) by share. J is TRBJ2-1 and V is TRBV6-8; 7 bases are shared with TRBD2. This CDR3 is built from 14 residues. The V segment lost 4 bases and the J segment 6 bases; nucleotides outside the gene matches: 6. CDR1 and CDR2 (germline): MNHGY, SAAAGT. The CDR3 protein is CASSWAGEANEQFF. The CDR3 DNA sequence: TGTGCCAGCAGTTGGGCGGGAGAAGCCAATGAGCAGTTCTTC.

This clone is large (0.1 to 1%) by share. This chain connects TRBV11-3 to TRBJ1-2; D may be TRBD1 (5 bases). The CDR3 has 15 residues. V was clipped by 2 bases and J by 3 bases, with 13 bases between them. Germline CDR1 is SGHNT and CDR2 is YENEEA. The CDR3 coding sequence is TGTGCCAGCAGCTTACTTCCGGGGCGATACTATGGCTACACCTTC. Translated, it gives CASSLLPGRYYGYTF.

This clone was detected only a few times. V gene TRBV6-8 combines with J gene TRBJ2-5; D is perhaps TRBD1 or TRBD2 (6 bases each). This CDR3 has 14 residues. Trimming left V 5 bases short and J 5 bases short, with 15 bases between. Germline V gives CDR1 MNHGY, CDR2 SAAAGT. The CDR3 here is CASSDTGGHETQYF. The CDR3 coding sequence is TGTGCCAGCAGTGATACTGGGGGGCACGAGACCCAGTACTTC.

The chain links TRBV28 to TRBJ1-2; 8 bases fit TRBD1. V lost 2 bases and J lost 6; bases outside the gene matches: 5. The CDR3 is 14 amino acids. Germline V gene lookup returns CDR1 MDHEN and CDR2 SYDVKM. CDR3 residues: CASSLRTGRNGYTF. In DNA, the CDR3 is TGTGCCAGCAGTTTAAGGACAGGGAGAAATGGCTACACCTTC.

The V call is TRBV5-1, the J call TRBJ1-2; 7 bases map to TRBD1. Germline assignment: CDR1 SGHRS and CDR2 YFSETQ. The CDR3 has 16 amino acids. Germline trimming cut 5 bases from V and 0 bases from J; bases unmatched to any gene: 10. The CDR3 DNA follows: TGCGCCAGCAGAGCCGGGACAGATCGGGCTAACTATGGCTACACCTTC. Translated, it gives CASRAGTDRANYGYTF.

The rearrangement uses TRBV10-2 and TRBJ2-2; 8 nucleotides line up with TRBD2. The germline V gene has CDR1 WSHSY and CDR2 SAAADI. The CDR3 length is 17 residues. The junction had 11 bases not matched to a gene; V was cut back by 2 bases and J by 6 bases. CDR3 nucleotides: TGCGCCAGCAGTGAGAAGGCGGGGGGCCAATGGCCCGGGGAGCTGTTTTTT. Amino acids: CASSEKAGGQWPGELFF.